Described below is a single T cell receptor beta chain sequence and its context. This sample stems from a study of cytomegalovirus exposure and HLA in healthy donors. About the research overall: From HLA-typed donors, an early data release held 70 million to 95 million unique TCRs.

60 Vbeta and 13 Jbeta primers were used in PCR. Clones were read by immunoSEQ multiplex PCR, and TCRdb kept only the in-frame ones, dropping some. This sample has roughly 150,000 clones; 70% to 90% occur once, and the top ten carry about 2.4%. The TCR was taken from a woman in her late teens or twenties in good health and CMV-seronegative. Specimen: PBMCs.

CDR3 bases: TGTGCCAGCAGTTTTCTCGGGGGAAAGAACACTGAAGCTTTCTTT. Amino acid sequence: CASSFLGGKNTEAFF. This chain connects TRBV28 to TRBJ1-1; maybe TRBD1 (5 bases). This CDR3 is built from 15 residues. The V and J ends lost 3 bases and 1 base respectively, with 12 bases between them. Germline V gene sequence: CDR1 MDHEN, CDR2 SYDVKM.